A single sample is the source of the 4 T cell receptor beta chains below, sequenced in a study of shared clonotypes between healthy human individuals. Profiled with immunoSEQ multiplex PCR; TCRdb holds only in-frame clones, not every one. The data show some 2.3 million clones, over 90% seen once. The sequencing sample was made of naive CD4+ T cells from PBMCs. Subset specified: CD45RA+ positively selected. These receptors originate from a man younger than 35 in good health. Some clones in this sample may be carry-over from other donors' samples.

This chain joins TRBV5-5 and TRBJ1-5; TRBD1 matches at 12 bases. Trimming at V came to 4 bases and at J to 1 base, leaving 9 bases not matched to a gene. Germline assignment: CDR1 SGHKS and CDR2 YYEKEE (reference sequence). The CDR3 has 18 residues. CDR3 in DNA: TGTGCCAGCAGCATCGGGACAGGGGGCGATGTGAGCAATCAGCCCCAGCATTTT. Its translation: CASSIGTGGDVSNQPQHF.

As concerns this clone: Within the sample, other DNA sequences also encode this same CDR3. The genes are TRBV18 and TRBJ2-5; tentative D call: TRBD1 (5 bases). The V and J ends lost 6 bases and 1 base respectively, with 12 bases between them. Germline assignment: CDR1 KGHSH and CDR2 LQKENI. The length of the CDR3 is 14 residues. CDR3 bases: TGTGCCAGCTCCCCGCGACAGAGCCAAGAGACCCAGTACTTC. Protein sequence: CASSPRQSQETQYF.

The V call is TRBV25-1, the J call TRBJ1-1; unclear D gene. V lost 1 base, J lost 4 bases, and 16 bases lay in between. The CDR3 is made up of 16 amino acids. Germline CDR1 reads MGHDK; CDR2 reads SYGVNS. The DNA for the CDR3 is TGTGCCAGCAGTGAATTCGAGAGCTCTCCGGGCACTGAAGCTTTCTTT. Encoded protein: CASSEFESSPGTEAFF.

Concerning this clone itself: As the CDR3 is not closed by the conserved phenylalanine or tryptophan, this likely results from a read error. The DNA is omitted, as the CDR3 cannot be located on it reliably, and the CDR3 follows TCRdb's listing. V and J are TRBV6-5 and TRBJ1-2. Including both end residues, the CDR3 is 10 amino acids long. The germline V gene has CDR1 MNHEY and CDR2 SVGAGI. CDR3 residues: CASSYLSGGP.